The 32 T cell receptor beta chains below all came from one sample that was sequenced in a study of blood T cell repertoires in COVID-19. Only in-frame clones appear in the TCRdb table, and some are missing; sequencing was by immunoSEQ multiplex PCR. The sample holds approximately 96,000 clones, over 85% seen once. Sequenced sample: peripheral blood. The receptors here all came from a human donor with COVID-19, enrolled during active disease. The donor label of this sample is uncertain.

This clone was picked up a small number of times. The chain couples TRBV5-1 to TRBJ1-5; TRBD1 matches 8 bases. Germline loops: CDR1 SGHRS, CDR2 YFSETQ. CDR3 size: 14 residues. V was clipped by 4 bases and J by 5 bases; unmatched bases: 5. CDR3 sequence reads: CASSLGQGHQPQHF. CDR3 bases: TGCGCCAGCAGCCTAGGACAGGGCCATCAGCCCCAGCATTTT. The full variable domain, with the rest looked up from reference TRBV5-1 and TRBJ1-5, is KAGVTQTPRYLIKTRGQQVTLSCSPISGHRSVSWYQQTPGQGLQFLFEYFSETQRNKGNFPGRFSGRQFSNSRSEMNVSTLELGDSALYLCASSLGQGHQPQHFGDGTRLSIL.

The V and J genes are TRBV5-1 and TRBJ2-2; 10 bases are shared with TRBD2. CDR1 and CDR2 from the germline V gene are SGHRS and YFSETQ. The CDR3 is 15 residues long. J lost 3 bases, V lost 3 bases, and 2 bases had no gene match. CDR3 nucleotide sequence: TGCGCCAGCAGCTCTCTAGCGGGGGACACCGGGGAGCTGTTTTTT. Its protein is CASSSLAGDTGELFF.

The rearrangement joins TRBV6-1 to TRBJ1-1; 8 positions match TRBD1. V trimming: 6 bases; J trimming: 5 bases; junction bases outside the gene matches: 11. The germline V gene has CDR1 MNHNS and CDR2 SASEGT. There are 15 residues in the CDR3. The CDR3 sequence is CASSGQGGGVTEAFF. The CDR3 DNA is TGTGCCAGCAGCGGACAGGGCGGGGGCGTGACTGAAGCTTTCTTT.

V is TRBV19 and J is TRBJ2-7; 7 bases map to TRBD2. Losses at the gene ends were 5 bases for V and 2 bases for J; bases not matched to a gene: 6. Per germline, CDR1 LNHDA and CDR2 SQIVND (reference sequence). This CDR3 spans 14 amino acids. CDR3 sequence reads: CASSPLGGTYEQYF. The CDR3 DNA reads as TGTGCCAGTAGTCCCCTGGGAGGGACCTACGAGCAGTACTTC.

The chain employs TRBV5-1 and TRBJ2-5; TRBD1 matches 9 bases. This CDR3 region has 14 residues. Germline-derived CDR1 and CDR2 are SGHRS and YFSETQ. V gave up 2 bases and J gave up 3 bases; unmatched junction bases: 2. The CDR3 here is CASSFTGGEETQYF. Written as DNA, the CDR3 is TGCGCCAGCAGCTTTACAGGGGGCGAAGAGACCCAGTACTTC.

CDR3 amino acids: CASIAWRLNTEAFF. Here the CDR3 DNA reads TGTGCCAGCATTGCGTGGAGACTGAACACTGAAGCTTTCTTT. This rearrangement joins TRBV2 to TRBJ1-1; D remains ambiguous. Trimming pared 7 bases from V and 0 bases from J, leaving 12 bases between. The CDR3 consists of 14 residues. Germline V gene lookup returns CDR1 SNHLY and CDR2 FYNNEI.

This chain links TRBV12-5 with TRBJ1-6; perhaps TRBD1 as D (6 bases). This CDR3 comprises 16 residues. Trimming pared 0 bases from V and 8 bases from J, leaving 14 bases between. CDR1 is LGHNT, CDR2 FRNRAP, per germline. The CDR3 region is CASGLVRGGGYSPLHF. The CDR3 nucleotides read TGTGCTAGTGGTTTGGTACGGGGAGGGGGATATTCACCCCTCCACTTT.

This sequence joins TRBV6-1 and TRBJ2-1; D gene unclear. The ends were cut back, 3 bases at V and 2 bases at J, with 11 bases in the middle. Germline V gene lookup returns CDR1 MNHNS and CDR2 SASEGT. This CDR3 comprises 15 residues. CDR3 in amino acids: CASSDAPTPYNEQFF. The DNA for the CDR3 is TGTGCCAGCAGTGACGCACCTACGCCCTACAATGAGCAGTTCTTC.

The rearrangement uses TRBV5-4 and TRBJ1-1; TRBD1 might be the D (6 bases). This CDR3 comprises 14 residues. From germline, CDR1 is SGHNT and CDR2 YYREEE (reference sequence). V was cut by 0 bases and J by 1 base, with 7 bases left in between. CDR3 nucleotides: TGTGCCAGCAGCTTGGAACAGGGGAACACTGAAGCTTTCTTT. It codes for CASSLEQGNTEAFF.

The chain recombines TRBV7-8 with TRBJ2-7, with D perhaps matching TRBD2 (7 bases). In germline, CDR1 is SGHVS, CDR2 FQNEAQ. This CDR3 has 17 amino acids. Between the trimmed V and J ends, which lost 3 bases and 1 base, there was a span of 19 bases. The CDR3 loop is CASSFFRGGVGSYEQYF. DNA for the CDR3: TGTGCCAGCAGCTTTTTCCGAGGGGGGGTAGGGTCCTACGAGCAGTACTTC.

The V call is TRBV7-3, the J call TRBJ2-1; D may be TRBD1 (5 bases). This CDR3 is built from 14 residues. Germline CDR1 reads SGHTA; CDR2 reads FQGTGA. Trimming took off 2 bases at V and 5 bases at J, with 10 bases between the two ends. Here the CDR3 DNA reads TGTGCCAGCAGCTTACTGACAGCTAACAATGAGCAGTTCTTC. It is translated as CASSLLTANNEQFF. The whole variable domain, filled in from reference TRBV7-3 and TRBJ2-1, reads GAGVSQTPSNKVTEKGKYVELRCDPISGHTALYWYRQSLGQGPEFLIYFQGTGAADDSGLPNDRFFAVRPEGSVSTLKIQRTERGDSAVYLCASSLLTANNEQFFGPGTRLTVL.

The chain is built from TRBV19 and TRBJ1-2; 8 nucleotides agree with TRBD1. This CDR3 has 14 residues. The junction had 6 bases not matched to a gene; V was cut back by 5 bases and J by 4 bases. Germline-derived CDR1 and CDR2 are LNHDA and SQIVND (reference sequence). DNA of the CDR3: TGTGCCAGTAGTTGGGGACAGGCCTCCTATGGCTACACCTTC. Translating gives CASSWGQASYGYTF.

CDR3 DNA sequence: TGTGCCAGCTCACCTCGGGACTTAAGCTCTGGAAACACCATATATTTT. This sequence encodes CASSPRDLSSGNTIYF. V gene TRBV18 combines with J gene TRBJ1-3, with D tentatively TRBD1 (5 bases). Germline V gene lookup returns CDR1 KGHSH and CDR2 LQKENI. The CDR3 spans 16 residues. Trimming removed 3 bases from V and 0 bases from J, with 12 bases in between.

This clone was seen only a few times. J is TRBJ1-5 and V is TRBV5-1; tentatively, D is TRBD1 (5 bases). Germline loops: CDR1 SGHRS, CDR2 YFSETQ. The CDR3 runs 14 residues. V lost 0 bases and J 11 bases, leaving 15 bases between the germline ends. The CDR3 DNA reads TGCGCCAGCAGCTTGGGGACACCCATGGCGACCCAGCATTTT. Its protein product is CASSLGTPMATQHF.

The chain couples TRBV24-1 to TRBJ1-5, with D perhaps matching TRBD1 (5 bases). V shed 9 bases and J shed 3 bases, with 11 bases lying between them. CDR3 size: 13 residues. In germline, CDR1 is KGHDR, CDR2 SFDVKD. The CDR3 loop reads CATSGGVNQPQHF. The CDR3 nucleotides read TGTGCCACCTCTGGGGGGGTCAATCAGCCCCAGCATTTT.

The chain carries TRBV5-4 and TRBJ2-1; a possible D gene is TRBD2 (6 bases). This CDR3 region has 13 residues. Germline values: CDR1 SGHNT, CDR2 YYREEE (reference sequence). For the CDR3, the DNA is TGTATGTCCGGGACTCCCGATCGGAATGAGCAGTTCTTC. Translated: CMSGTPDRNEQFF.

The rearrangement joins TRBV19 to TRBJ1-1, with a weak D call TRBD1 (5 bases). This CDR3 has 14 amino acids. From germline, CDR1 is LNHDA and CDR2 SQIVND (reference sequence). V lost 5 bases and J 0 bases, leaving 10 bases between the germline ends. This CDR3 is CASSPGGVNTEAFF. The CDR3 region has the DNA TGTGCCAGTAGTCCCGGGGGGGTGAACACTGAAGCTTTCTTT.

This clone occurred once. The genes are TRBV30 and TRBJ1-1, with D uncertain. Germline-derived CDR1 and CDR2 are GTSNPN and SVGIG (reference sequence). The germline V and J ends were trimmed by 5 bases and 4 bases, with 14 bases remaining between them. The CDR3 extends over 13 amino acids. The CDR3 DNA sequence: TGTGCCTGGGTTTATCGGGTTGCCACTGAAGCTTTCTTT. Translating it yields CAWVYRVATEAFF.

This chain joins TRBV25-1 and TRBJ1-1, with a possible D match to TRBD1 (6 bases). There are 15 residues in the CDR3. In germline, CDR1 is MGHDK, CDR2 SYGVNS. Trimming left V 5 bases short and J 3 bases short, with 16 bases between. CDR3 protein: CASSPRGGGDTEAFF. CDR3 coding DNA: TGTGCCAGCAGTCCCAGGGGCGGAGGTGACACTGAAGCTTTCTTT.

This rearrangement joins TRBV4-1 to TRBJ1-6; D gene unclear. V lost 3 bases to trimming and J lost 2 bases, with 14 bases between them. Germline values: CDR1 MGHRA, CDR2 YSYEKL. This CDR3 has 17 residues. The CDR3 is CASSQKIAPPYNSPLHF. CDR3 in DNA: TGCGCCAGCAGCCAGAAGATAGCTCCTCCCTATAATTCACCCCTCCACTTT.

CDR3: CASSEVDEQYF. The CDR3 DNA reads as TGTGCCAGCAGCGAGGTGGACGAGCAGTACTTC. The chain links TRBV7-9 to TRBJ2-7; unclear D gene. Trimming took off 5 bases at V and 5 bases at J, with 7 bases between the two ends. Germline values: CDR1 SEHNR, CDR2 FQNEAQ (reference sequence). The CDR3 has 11 residues.

The chain carries TRBV30 and TRBJ1-4; 12 bases line up with TRBD1. This CDR3 is built from 15 residues. Germline values: CDR1 GTSNPN, CDR2 SVGIG (reference sequence). The junction had 6 bases not matched to a gene; V was cut back by 2 bases and J by 8 bases. CDR3 sequence: CAWSLGQGAGEKLFF. CDR3 in DNA: TGTGCCTGGAGTTTGGGACAGGGGGCAGGGGAAAAACTGTTTTTT.

This sequence joins TRBV10-3 and TRBJ1-1; D gene uncertain. Germline V gives CDR1 ENHRY, CDR2 SYGVKD. V was cut by 0 bases and J by 4 bases, with 15 bases left in between. This CDR3 is 16 amino acids long. The CDR3 loop reads CAISESEGSVGTEAFF. The CDR3, as DNA: TGTGCCATCAGTGAGTCCGAGGGATCGGTGGGCACTGAAGCTTTCTTT.

The rearrangement uses TRBV11-2 and TRBJ2-7, with TRBD2 matching 9 bases. Losses at the gene ends were 1 base for V and 7 bases for J; bases not matched to a gene: 8. Looked up from germline, CDR1 is SGHAT and CDR2 is FQNNGV. The CDR3 extends over 15 amino acids. The CDR3 bases are TGTGCCAGCAGCTTAGGTGCTAGCGGGGTGGGGGAGCAGTACTTC. Protein product: CASSLGASGVGEQYF.

The gene calls are TRBV28 and TRBJ2-1, with D possibly TRBD1 on 6 matching bases. The ends were cut back, 7 bases at V and 5 bases at J, with 15 bases in the middle. The CDR3 runs to 14 residues. CDR1 is MDHEN and CDR2 is SYDVKM in the germline V gene. The CDR3 region is CASTSQRTDNEQFF. The CDR3, as DNA: TGTGCCAGCACCTCACAAAGGACAGACAATGAGCAGTTCTTC.

The rearrangement links TRBV18 to TRBJ2-2, with 12 nucleotides matching TRBD2. The CDR3 covers 17 residues. Germline assignment: CDR1 KGHSH and CDR2 LQKENI. With V trimmed by 3 bases and J by 5 bases, 7 bases remained unmatched. In DNA form, the CDR3 reads TGTGCCAGCTCACCCCAGACTAGCGGGAGAGGAACCGGGGAGCTGTTTTTT. Translating gives CASSPQTSGRGTGELFF.

This rearrangement joins TRBV6-5 to TRBJ1-4; possibly TRBD1 for D (6 bases). The CDR3 loop spans 14 amino acids. The V and J ends lost 6 bases and 7 bases respectively, with 15 bases between them. Germline values: CDR1 MNHEY, CDR2 SVGAGI. This chain's CDR3 is CASSKQGWGEKLFF. CDR3 coding DNA: TGTGCCAGCAGCAAACAGGGCTGGGGTGAAAAACTGTTTTTT.

The V and J genes are TRBV6-6 and TRBJ1-1; weak D call: TRBD1 (6 bases). This CDR3 contains 14 residues. Germline CDR1 MNHNY, CDR2 SVGAGI (reference sequence). Trimming left V 4 bases short and J 6 bases short, with 15 bases between. CDR3 loop: CASSFHRDKPEAFF. CDR3 bases: TGTGCCAGCAGTTTCCACCGGGACAAGCCTGAAGCTTTCTTT.

The rearrangement joins TRBV5-1 to TRBJ2-3, with D possibly TRBD1 on 5 matching bases. This CDR3 region has 15 residues. V was shortened by 2 bases and J by 0 bases, with 10 bases between the two germline ends. Germline CDR1 is SGHRS and CDR2 is YFSETQ. This CDR3 is CASSLDSLSTDTQYF. The CDR3 DNA is TGCGCCAGCAGCTTAGACAGCCTTAGCACAGATACGCAGTATTTT.

The V and J genes are TRBV6-1 and TRBJ2-5; 8 nucleotides agree with TRBD1. This CDR3 contains 16 residues. V lost 4 bases to trimming and J lost 4 bases; unmatched junction nucleotides: 11. CDR1 is MNHNS, CDR2 SASEGT, per germline. The CDR3 bases are TGTGCCAGCAGTGTGAACAGGGGGGATTTTGTAGAGACCCAGTACTTC. Its protein product is CASSVNRGDFVETQYF.

The V call is TRBV14, the J call TRBJ1-6, with a weak D call TRBD1 (6 bases). Trimming took 8 bases from V and 9 from J, leaving 14 bases between them. Germline V gene data show CDR1 as SGHDN and CDR2 as FVKESK. This CDR3 spans 13 amino acids. The CDR3 bases are TGTGCCAGCTCCTCGTACAGGGCTTCACCCCTCCACTTT. It codes for CASSSYRASPLHF.

V usage is TRBV18 and J usage is TRBJ1-5, with 7 bases aligning to TRBD1. The CDR3 loop spans 14 amino acids. Per the germline V gene, CDR1 is KGHSH and CDR2 is LQKENI. With 3 bases clipped from V and 4 bases from J, the junction kept 3 bases outside the gene matches. The CDR3 bases are TGTGCCAGCTCACCTGGGACAGAAAATCAGCCCCAGCATTTT. It yields the protein CASSPGTENQPQHF.